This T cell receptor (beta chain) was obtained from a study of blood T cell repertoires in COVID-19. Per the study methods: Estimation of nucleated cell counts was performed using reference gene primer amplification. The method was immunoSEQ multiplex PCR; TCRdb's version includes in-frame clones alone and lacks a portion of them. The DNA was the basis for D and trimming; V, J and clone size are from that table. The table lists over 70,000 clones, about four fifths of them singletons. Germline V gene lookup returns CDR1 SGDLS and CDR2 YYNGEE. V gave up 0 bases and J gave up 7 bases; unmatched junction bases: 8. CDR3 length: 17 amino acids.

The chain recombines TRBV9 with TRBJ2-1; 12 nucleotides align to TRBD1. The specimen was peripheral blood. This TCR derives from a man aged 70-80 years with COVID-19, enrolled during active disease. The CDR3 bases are TGTGCCAGCAGCGTAGCGGGACAGGGGGCCGTCGTTAATGAGCAGTTCTTC. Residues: CASSVAGQGAVVNEQFF.